The T cell receptor beta chain described here comes from a study of Ad26.COV2.S vaccination and SARS-CoV-2 variants. Study-level findings and limits: Total responses of T cells may have been underestimated by the analyses of TCR breadth and depth.

Noted treatment: around 19 received Ad26.COV2.S at low or high dose, single or two shots; several received placebo; per-sample allocation not given. Each sample was drawn 63 days after the first injection (of vaccine or placebo). This clone has just one count. The antigen is not known. V was cut by 3 bases and J by 2 bases, with 8 bases left in between. In germline, CDR1 is SGHNT, CDR2 YYREEE (reference sequence). The CDR3 sequence is 13 residues long. The method was immunoSEQ multiplex PCR; TCRdb's version includes in-frame clones alone and lacks a portion of them. The data contain approximately 300,000 clones, 85% of them seen just once; the ten biggest clones take up about 2.1%.

The receptor comes from a person between 18 and 65 years old who received the Ad26.COV2.S COVID-19 vaccine or a placebo. J is TRBJ1-1 and V is TRBV5-4, with no clear D. The sequences come from peripheral blood, collected in a trial of Ad26.COV2.S vaccine versus placebo. As DNA, the CDR3 is TGTGCCAGCAGCTCGACTGCAAACACTGAAGCTTTCTTT. Its translation is CASSSTANTEAFF.